These 28 T cell receptor beta chains were all obtained from the same sample, sequenced in a study of blood T cells in healthy people across ages. The second PCR ran roughly 6 to 11 cycles with a sample-barcoded 5' primer and J-beta primers. TCRdb passed the 5' RACE reads through MiXCR, listing each CDR3 protein once. The table lists 800,000 or so distinct CDR3 sequences, 20% to 30% of them singletons. This same sample was also taken into another study, of T cells of mothers and their children.

Sequences were obtained from blood. These receptors originate from a boy aged 5-17 years in good health.

This chain connects TRBV10-3 to TRBJ1-5, with D maybe TRBD1 (5 bases). The CDR3 runs to 14 residues. The V end lost 3 bases, the J end lost 4 bases, and 10 bases lay between the germline ends. Germline V gene lookup returns CDR1 ENHRY and CDR2 SYGVKD. The CDR3 reads CAISDRDLNQPQHF. DNA for the CDR3: TGTGCCATCAGTGACCGGGACCTTAATCAGCCCCAGCATTTT.

In its sample, this clonotype was seen a few times. The chain couples TRBV4-3 to TRBJ2-7; 13 bases agree with TRBD2. This CDR3 spans 15 amino acids. Germline V CDR1 and CDR2: LGHNA, YSLEER. V trimming: 1 base; J trimming: 7 bases; junction bases outside the gene matches: 4. CDR3 sequence (DNA): TGCGCCAGCAGCCAAGGGACTAGCGGGAGAGGTGAGCAGTACTTC. Translation gives CASSQGTSGRGEQYF.

The J gene is TRBJ2-3, the V gene TRBV20-1; TRBD2 matches at 9 bases. Germline loops: CDR1 DFQATT, CDR2 SNEGSKA (reference sequence). The CDR3 extends over 14 amino acids. V gave up 5 bases and J gave up 2 bases; unmatched junction bases: 5. CDR3 in amino acids: CSAQTSGITDTQYF. The CDR3 DNA sequence: TGCAGTGCTCAGACTAGCGGAATCACAGATACGCAGTATTTT.

This clonotype was found a few times. V and J are TRBV29-1 and TRBJ2-2; D uncertain. The CDR3 spans 14 residues. Germline CDR1 SQVTM, CDR2 ANQGSEA. V lost 6 bases and J 1 base, leaving 12 bases between the germline ends. DNA for the CDR3: TGCAGCGTGGGTGGCAGGTTGAACACCGGGGAGCTGTTTTTT. This encodes CSVGGRLNTGELFF.

This clonotype showed up just once. The chain links TRBV20-1 to TRBJ1-1; no clear D. Per germline, CDR1 DFQATT and CDR2 SNEGSKA (reference sequence). The V and J ends lost 0 bases and 1 base respectively, with 9 bases between them. The CDR3 length is 14 residues. The CDR3 coding sequence is TGCAGTGCTAGAGAGGCGGCGGGGAACACTGAAGCTTTCTTT. Protein product: CSAREAAGNTEAFF.

The chain is built from TRBV7-9 and TRBJ2-7, with 9 nucleotides matching TRBD2. The CDR3 covers 15 residues. CDR1 is SEHNR and CDR2 is FQNEAQ in the germline V gene (reference sequence). V lost 2 bases and J lost 5; bases outside the gene matches: 7. The CDR3 region has the DNA TGTGCCAGCAGCTTAAGGCGGGGGGGCAACGACGAGCAGTACTTC. This translates into CASSLRRGGNDEQYF.

The rearrangement joins TRBV3-1 to TRBJ2-2; D not certain. The CDR3 loop spans 12 amino acids. In germline, CDR1 is LGHDT, CDR2 YNNKEL (reference sequence). Trimming removed 4 bases from V and 7 bases from J, with 7 bases in between. The CDR3 loop is CASSLRHGELFF. The CDR3 DNA is TGTGCCAGCAGCCTTCGGCACGGGGAGCTGTTTTTT.

This clonotype was counted only a few times. The genes are TRBV5-6 and TRBJ1-4; D perhaps matches TRBD1 (6 bases). V was cut by 4 bases and J by 8 bases, with 24 bases left in between. This CDR3 has 17 residues. The germline V gene has CDR1 SGHDT and CDR2 YYEEEE. CDR3 loop: CASSRFPGTPGGEKLFF. CDR3 bases: TGTGCCAGCAGCCGATTTCCCGGGACACCTGGAGGCGAAAAACTGTTTTTT.

This chain connects TRBV4-1 to TRBJ1-4; D unclear. This CDR3 has 15 amino acids. In germline, CDR1 is MGHRA, CDR2 YSYEKL. V was cut by 4 bases and J by 5 bases, with 14 bases left in between. The CDR3: CASSRNGPLNEKLFF. Here the CDR3 DNA reads TGCGCCAGCAGCCGCAACGGACCGTTAAATGAAAAACTGTTTTTT.

The CDR3 region has the DNA TGTGCCAGGGGAAGGGGGTTAGGCTACGAGCAGTACTTC. Translated: CARGRGLGYEQYF. The V and J genes are TRBV2 and TRBJ2-7; D is possibly TRBD1 (6 bases). Deletions cut 9 bases from V and 3 bases from J, with 15 bases between. The CDR3 is made up of 13 amino acids. Germline-derived CDR1 and CDR2 are SNHLY and FYNNEI.

The chain has TRBV21-1 and TRBJ2-1; TRBD2 was called by the table and not checked on the DNA. TRBV21-1 represents a pseudogene. The CDR3 loop spans 9 amino acids. The CDR3 loop is CASSKEGFF. CDR3 nucleotide sequence: TGTGCCAGCAGCAAGGAGGGATTCTTC.

This clonotype was observed a few times. The V call is TRBV21-1, the J call TRBJ2-5; the D segment call TRBD2 is taken from the table without a DNA check. TRBV21-1 is tagged as a pseudogene. This CDR3 region has 12 residues. The DNA for the CDR3 is TGCGCAAATGCGGGGGGTGGGTTGACCCAGTACTTC. Translation: CANAGGGLTQYF.

The V gene is TRBV20-1, the J gene TRBJ1-2, with TRBD1 identical over 8 bases. This CDR3 is built from 13 residues. Germline assignment: CDR1 DFQATT and CDR2 SNEGSKA (reference sequence). V was pared by 0 bases and J by 7 bases, with 4 bases of the junction left unmatched. The CDR3: CSARDDRGRGYTF. For the CDR3, the DNA is TGCAGTGCTAGAGATGACAGGGGCCGTGGCTACACCTTC.

Only a few counts were recorded for this clonotype. The gene calls are TRBV28 and TRBJ2-1, with D maybe TRBD2 (5 bases). V lost 3 bases and J 1 base, leaving 28 bases between the germline ends. The germline V gene encodes CDR1 MDHEN and CDR2 SYDVKM. The CDR3 consists of 21 residues. The CDR3 DNA sequence: TGTGCCAGCAGTTTGCCCCCTTCCTCAAGGGCGGGTAAGGAGTCCTACAATGAGCAGTTCTTC. Its protein is CASSLPPSSRAGKESYNEQFF.

The genes are TRBV12-3 or TRBV12-4 and TRBJ2-7; no clear D gene. The CDR3 is 12 residues long. The V end lost 7 bases, the J end lost 4 bases, and 11 bases lay between the germline ends. The CDR3 loop reads CASTLGQYEQYF. The DNA for the CDR3 is TGTGCCAGCACCCTAGGCCAGTACGAGCAGTACTTC.

The genes are TRBV6-1 and TRBJ1-3, with unresolved D. This CDR3 has 16 residues. In germline, CDR1 is MNHNS, CDR2 SASEGT. V lost 2 bases to trimming and J lost 1 base, with 12 bases between them. The DNA for the CDR3 is TGTGCCAGCAGTGAACTGCTCGGGGTTTCTGGAAACACCATATATTTT. As protein: CASSELLGVSGNTIYF.

The DNA of the CDR3 is TGTGCCAGCAGAGGCGAGCAGGGGATGACCCATGAAAAACTGTTTTTT. It yields the protein CASRGEQGMTHEKLFF. The V and J genes are TRBV25-1 and TRBJ1-4; D is perhaps TRBD1 (6 bases). V lost 6 bases, J lost 6 bases, and 20 bases lay in between. The CDR3 length is 16 residues. CDR1 is MGHDK, CDR2 SYGVNS, per germline.

In this sample, this clonotype turned up a few times. An end of the junction differs from the germline gene, which may be a read error. The chain employs TRBV18 and TRBJ1-5, with D hard to call. Per germline, CDR1 KGHSH and CDR2 LQKENI. The CDR3 totals 12 residues. The CDR3 is CASSPPNRPQHF. CDR3 DNA: TGTGCCAGCTCACCCCCGAATCGGCCCCAGCATTTT.

This clonotype has just a few counts. The chain has TRBV2 and TRBJ2-7; D call uncertain. CDR3 length: 12 residues. V was pared by 5 bases and J by 2 bases, with 7 bases between. The germline gives CDR1 SNHLY, CDR2 FYNNEI. The CDR3 sequence: CASSPRTYEQYF. CDR3 in DNA: TGTGCCAGCAGTCCCAGGACCTACGAGCAGTACTTC.

This clonotype was seen repeatedly, ten times or more. The V call is TRBV6-5, the J call TRBJ2-5, with TRBD2 matching 9 bases. CDR3 length: 15 residues. Per germline, CDR1 MNHEY and CDR2 SVGAGI. V shed 4 bases and J 1 base; nucleotides not matched to a gene: 4. This CDR3 is CASSSSGGLQETQYF. DNA of the CDR3: TGTGCCAGCAGTTCCAGCGGGGGGCTCCAAGAGACCCAGTACTTC.

This clonotype occurred a few times. This chain joins TRBV12-3 or TRBV12-4 and TRBJ1-2, with D maybe TRBD1 (5 bases). The CDR3 is 14 residues long. Between the trimmed V and J ends, which lost 7 bases and 8 bases, there was a span of 20 bases. CDR3 DNA sequence: TGTGCCAGCACCCGAGGGGCGACCCGTGGGGGCTACACCTTC. Amino acid sequence: CASTRGATRGGYTF.

This chain joins TRBV7-2 and TRBJ2-6; D gene uncertain. This CDR3 has 14 residues. V dropped 5 bases and J dropped 4 bases, with 9 bases sitting between them. Germline V gene lookup returns CDR1 SGHTA and CDR2 FQGNSA. CDR3 DNA: TGTGCCAGCAGCCTTCGTTTGGGGGCCAACGTCCTGACTTTC. As protein: CASSLRLGANVLTF.

The sample holds a few counts of this clonotype. The rearrangement joins TRBV12-3 or TRBV12-4 to TRBJ1-4; possible D gene TRBD1, 6 bases. V was shortened by 6 bases and J by 3 bases, with 17 bases between the two germline ends. The CDR3 is made up of 16 amino acids. CDR3 region: CASSPTSQGANEKLFF. The CDR3 DNA reads as TGTGCCAGCAGCCCGACTTCACAGGGAGCTAATGAAAAACTGTTTTTT.

This clonotype occurred many times. The rearrangement joins TRBV6-2 or TRBV6-3 to TRBJ1-1; no definite D call. The germline CDR1 and CDR2 sequences are MNHEY and SVGEGT. The CDR3 is made up of 12 amino acids. V was cut by 0 bases and J by 8 bases, with 7 bases left in between. In nucleotides, the CDR3 is TGTGCCAGCAGTTACTCGACGGGAGAAGCTTTCTTT. Translation gives CASSYSTGEAFF.

Regarding this clonotype: One base away lies a much larger clone, so this may be a sequencing read error. The rearrangement links TRBV12-3 or TRBV12-4 to TRBJ1-1, with a weak D call TRBD1 (5 bases). V was cut by 6 bases and J by 3 bases, with 8 bases left in between. The CDR3 spans 12 residues. For the CDR3, the DNA is TGTGCCAGCAGAAGAGGGGACACTGAAGCTTTCTTT. The encoded protein is CASRRGDTEAFF.

The chain is built from TRBV7-9 and TRBJ1-2, with D unclear. The V and J ends lost 1 base and 9 bases respectively, with 9 bases between them. The length of the CDR3 is 12 residues. Germline V gene sequence: CDR1 SEHNR, CDR2 FQNEAQ (reference sequence). CDR3 amino acids: CASSLEGRSYTF. The DNA for the CDR3 is TGTGCCAGCAGCTTAGAAGGGCGCAGCTACACCTTC.

This clonotype was seen a handful of times. V gene TRBV5-1 combines with J gene TRBJ1-3; D possibly corresponds to TRBD1 (6 bases). Germline assignment: CDR1 SGHRS and CDR2 YFSETQ. V lost 2 bases and J lost 0, with 15 bases in between. The CDR3 spans 17 residues. Here the CDR3 reads CASSLMDSLSSGNTIYF. The DNA for the CDR3 is TGCGCCAGCAGCTTAATGGACAGCCTGTCCTCTGGAAACACCATATATTTT.

V usage is TRBV20-1 and J usage is TRBJ1-6; maybe TRBD1 (5 bases). Germline lookup yields CDR1 DFQATT and CDR2 SNEGSKA (reference sequence). V was cut by 2 bases and J by 8 bases, with 10 bases left in between. The CDR3 covers 13 residues. The CDR3 DNA is TGCAGTGCTAGACCTGACAGCTATTCACCCCTCCACTTT. Protein: CSARPDSYSPLHF.